The next 2 T cell receptor beta chains were all read from a single sample in a study of blood T cell repertoires in COVID-19. Using immunoSEQ multiplex PCR, the repertoire was profiled, and TCRdb retains in-frame clones only, with some absent. The sample shows roughly 300,000 clones, under 95% of them seen only once. Sequencing was performed on PBMCs or T cells enriched from blood (not recorded which). The origin of the receptors is a woman aged 25 to 45 who had recovered from COVID-19.

This chain connects TRBV29-1 to TRBJ1-2; unclear D gene. The CDR3 totals 12 residues. V was pared by 3 bases and J by 4 bases, with 9 bases between. Germline CDR1 and CDR2: SQVTM and ANQGSEA. The CDR3 DNA reads TGCAGCGTTGACGGTGGTTCCTATGGCTACACCTTC. Encoded protein: CSVDGGSYGYTF.

The V gene is TRBV28, the J gene TRBJ1-1, with 7 bases fitting TRBD1. Trimming at V came to 6 bases and at J to 4 bases, leaving 8 bases not matched to a gene. The CDR3 runs 14 residues. From germline, CDR1 is MDHEN and CDR2 SYDVKM. The CDR3 DNA follows: TGTGCCAGCAGGGGCACAGGGGTTAGCACTGAAGCTTTCTTT. Translating it yields CASRGTGVSTEAFF. Drawing the rest from reference TRBV28 and TRBJ1-1, the complete variable domain is DVKVTQSSRYLVKRTGEKVFLECVQDMDHENMFWYRQDPGLGLRLIYFSYDVKMKEKGDIPEGYSVSREKKERFSLILESASTNQTSMYLCASRGTGVSTEAFFGQGTRLTVV.